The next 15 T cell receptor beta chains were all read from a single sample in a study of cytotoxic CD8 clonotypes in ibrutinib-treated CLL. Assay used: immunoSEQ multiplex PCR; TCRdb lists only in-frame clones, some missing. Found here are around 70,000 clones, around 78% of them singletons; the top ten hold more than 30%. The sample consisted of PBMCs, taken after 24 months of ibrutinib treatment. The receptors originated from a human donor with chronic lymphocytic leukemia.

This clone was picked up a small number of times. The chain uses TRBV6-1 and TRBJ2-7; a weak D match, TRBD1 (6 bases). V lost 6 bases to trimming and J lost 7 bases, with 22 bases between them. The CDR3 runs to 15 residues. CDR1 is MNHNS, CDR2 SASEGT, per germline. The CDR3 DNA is TGTGCCAGCAGGGGTGCCGGGACACCCCTCGATGAGCAGTACTTC. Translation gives CASRGAGTPLDEQYF.

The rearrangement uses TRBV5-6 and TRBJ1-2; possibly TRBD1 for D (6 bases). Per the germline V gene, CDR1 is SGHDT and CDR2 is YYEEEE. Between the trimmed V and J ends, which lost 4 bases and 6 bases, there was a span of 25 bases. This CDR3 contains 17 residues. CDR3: CASSLGPQGSTSNGYTF. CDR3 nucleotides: TGTGCCAGCAGCCTGGGACCACAGGGTTCTACTAGTAATGGCTACACCTTC. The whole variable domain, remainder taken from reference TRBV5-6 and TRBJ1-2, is DAGVTQSPTHLIKTRGQQVTLRCSPKSGHDTVSWYQQALGQGPQFIFQYYEEEERQRGNFPDRFSGHQFPNYSSELNVNALLLGDSALYLCASSLGPQGSTSNGYTFGSGTRLTVV.

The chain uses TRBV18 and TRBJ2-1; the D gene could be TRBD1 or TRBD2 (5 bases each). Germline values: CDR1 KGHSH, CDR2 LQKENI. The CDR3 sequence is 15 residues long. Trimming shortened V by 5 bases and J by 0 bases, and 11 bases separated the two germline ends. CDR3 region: CASSEGPSSYNEQFF. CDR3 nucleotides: TGTGCCAGCTCAGAGGGACCCAGCTCCTACAATGAGCAGTTCTTC. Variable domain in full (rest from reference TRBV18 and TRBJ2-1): NAGVMQNPRHLVRRRGQEARLRCSPMKGHSHVYWYRQLPEEGLKFMVYLQKENIIDESGMPKERFSAEFPKEGPSILRIQQVVRGDSAAYFCASSEGPSSYNEQFFGPGTRLTVL.

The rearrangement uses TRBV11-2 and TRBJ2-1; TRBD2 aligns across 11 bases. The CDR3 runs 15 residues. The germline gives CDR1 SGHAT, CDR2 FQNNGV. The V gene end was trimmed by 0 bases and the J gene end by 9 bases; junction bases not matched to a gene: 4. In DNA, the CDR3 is TGTGCCAGCAGCTTAGACACTAGCGGGAGAGCTGAGCAGTTCTTC. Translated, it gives CASSLDTSGRAEQFF.

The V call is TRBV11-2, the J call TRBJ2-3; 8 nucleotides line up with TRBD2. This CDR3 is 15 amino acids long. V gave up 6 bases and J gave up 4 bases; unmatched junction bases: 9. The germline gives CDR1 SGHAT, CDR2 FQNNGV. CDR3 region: CASRPGGVSADTQYF. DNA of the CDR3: TGTGCCAGCAGACCCGGGGGGGTCTCCGCAGATACGCAGTATTTT. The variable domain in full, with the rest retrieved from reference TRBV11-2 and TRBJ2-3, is EAGVAQSPRYKIIEKRQSVAFWCNPISGHATLYWYQQILGQGPKLLIQFQNNGVVDDSQLPKDRFSAERLKGVDSTLKIQPAKLEDSAVYLCASRPGGVSADTQYFGPGTRLTVL.

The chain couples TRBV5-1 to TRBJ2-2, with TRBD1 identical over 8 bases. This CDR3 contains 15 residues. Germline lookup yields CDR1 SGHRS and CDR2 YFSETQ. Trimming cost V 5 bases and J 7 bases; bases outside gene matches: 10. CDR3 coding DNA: TGCGCCAGCAGGCCTGACAGGGGCGGGATCGGGGAGCTGTTTTTT. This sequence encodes CASRPDRGGIGELFF.

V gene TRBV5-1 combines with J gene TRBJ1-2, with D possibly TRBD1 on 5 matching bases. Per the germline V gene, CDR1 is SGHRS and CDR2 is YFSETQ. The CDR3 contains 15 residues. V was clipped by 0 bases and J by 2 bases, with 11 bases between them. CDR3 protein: CASSLAGTDNYGYTF. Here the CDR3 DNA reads TGCGCCAGCAGCTTGGCTGGGACCGACAACTATGGCTACACCTTC. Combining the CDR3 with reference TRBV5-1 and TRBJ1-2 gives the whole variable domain KAGVTQTPRYLIKTRGQQVTLSCSPISGHRSVSWYQQTPGQGLQFLFEYFSETQRNKGNFPGRFSGRQFSNSRSEMNVSTLELGDSALYLCASSLAGTDNYGYTFGSGTRLTVV.

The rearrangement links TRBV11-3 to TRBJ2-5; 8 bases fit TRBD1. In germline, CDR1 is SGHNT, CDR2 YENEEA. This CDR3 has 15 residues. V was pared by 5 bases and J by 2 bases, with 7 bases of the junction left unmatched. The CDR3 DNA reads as TGTGCCAGCAGCCAGAATGGACAGGGACAAGAGACCCAGTACTTC. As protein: CASSQNGQGQETQYF.

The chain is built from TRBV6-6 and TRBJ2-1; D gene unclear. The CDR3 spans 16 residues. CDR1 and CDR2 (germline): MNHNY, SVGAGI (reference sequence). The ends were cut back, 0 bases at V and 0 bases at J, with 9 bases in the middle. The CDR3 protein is CASSYSLFPSYNEQFF. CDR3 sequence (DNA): TGTGCCAGCAGTTACTCCCTATTTCCCTCCTACAATGAGCAGTTCTTC.

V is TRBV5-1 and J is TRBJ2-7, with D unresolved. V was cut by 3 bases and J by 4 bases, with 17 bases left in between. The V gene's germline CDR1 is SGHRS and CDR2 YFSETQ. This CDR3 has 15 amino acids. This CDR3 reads CASSSIERTPYEQYF. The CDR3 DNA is TGCGCCAGCAGCTCGATAGAGCGAACTCCTTACGAGCAGTACTTC.

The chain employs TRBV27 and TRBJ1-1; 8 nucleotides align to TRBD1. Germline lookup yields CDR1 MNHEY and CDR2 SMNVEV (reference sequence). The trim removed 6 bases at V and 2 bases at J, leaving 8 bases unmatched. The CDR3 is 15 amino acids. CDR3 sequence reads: CASRTTGGFNTEAFF. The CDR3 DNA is TGTGCCAGCAGGACAACAGGGGGGTTTAACACTGAAGCTTTCTTT.

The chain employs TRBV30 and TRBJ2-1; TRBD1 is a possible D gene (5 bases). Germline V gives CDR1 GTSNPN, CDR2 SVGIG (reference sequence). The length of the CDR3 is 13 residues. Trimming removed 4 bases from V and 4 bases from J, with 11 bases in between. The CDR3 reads CAWTKGAYNEQFF. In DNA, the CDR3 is TGTGCCTGGACCAAAGGGGCTTACAATGAGCAGTTCTTC. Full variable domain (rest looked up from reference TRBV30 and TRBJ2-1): SQTIHQWPATLVQPVGSPLSLECTVEGTSNPNLYWYRQAAGRGLQLLFYSVGIGQISSEVPQNLSASRPQDRQFILSSKKLLLSDSGFYLCAWTKGAYNEQFFGPGTRLTVL.

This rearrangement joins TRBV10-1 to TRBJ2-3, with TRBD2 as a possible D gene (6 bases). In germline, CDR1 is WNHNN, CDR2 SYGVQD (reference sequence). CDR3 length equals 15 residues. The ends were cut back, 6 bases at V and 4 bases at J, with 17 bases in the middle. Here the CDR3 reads CASRRGGAGPDTQYF. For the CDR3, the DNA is TGCGCCAGCAGGAGGGGCGGGGCAGGGCCAGATACGCAGTATTTT.

CDR3 region: CASSRGQGDEQYF. The DNA for the CDR3 is TGCGCCAGCAGCAGGGGACAGGGGGACGAGCAGTACTTC. This chain uses TRBV5-1 with TRBJ2-7; TRBD1 aligns across 11 bases. Looked up from germline, CDR1 is SGHRS and CDR2 is YFSETQ. The CDR3 contains 13 residues. V gave up 4 bases and J gave up 5 bases; unmatched junction bases: 2. Looking up the rest from reference TRBV5-1 and TRBJ2-7 gives the full variable domain: KAGVTQTPRYLIKTRGQQVTLSCSPISGHRSVSWYQQTPGQGLQFLFEYFSETQRNKGNFPGRFSGRQFSNSRSEMNVSTLELGDSALYLCASSRGQGDEQYFGPGTRLTVT.

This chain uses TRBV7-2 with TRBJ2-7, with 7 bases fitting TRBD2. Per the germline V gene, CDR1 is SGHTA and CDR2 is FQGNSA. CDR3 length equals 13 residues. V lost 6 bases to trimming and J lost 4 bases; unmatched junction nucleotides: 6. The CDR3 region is CASRLTGGYEQYF. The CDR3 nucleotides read TGTGCCAGCAGATTAACGGGGGGATACGAGCAGTACTTC.